The T cell receptor beta chain under discussion was sequenced for a study of shared clonotypes between healthy human individuals. Study-level findings and limits: A limitation of the genetic and exposure-history diversity represented arose from few donors.

Every donor, a Caucasian adult, lived in Nashville, Tennessee. The investigators split CD4+ cells into a CD45RA+ naive subset and a CD45RA-negative memory subset. This CDR3 region has 13 residues. Germline CDR1 reads ENHRY; CDR2 reads SYGVKD. V lost 6 bases to trimming and J lost 1 base, with 9 bases between them. About this clone: Its specificity is unknown.

Method: immunoSEQ multiplex PCR; TCRdb's copy keeps in-frame clones and lacks some. This repertoire shows 2 million to 2.5 million clones, almost 96% found once; its top ten account for more than 0.1%. Sequenced sample: naive CD4+ T cells sorted from blood. Subset meaning: CD45RA+ positively selected. The chain combines TRBV10-3 with TRBJ1-2; D uncertain. The clonotype comes from a man aged 18 to 29 in good health. This chain's CDR3 is CAISPPGNYGYTF. CDR3 bases: TGTGCCATCAGCCCCCCCGGTAACTATGGCTACACCTTC.